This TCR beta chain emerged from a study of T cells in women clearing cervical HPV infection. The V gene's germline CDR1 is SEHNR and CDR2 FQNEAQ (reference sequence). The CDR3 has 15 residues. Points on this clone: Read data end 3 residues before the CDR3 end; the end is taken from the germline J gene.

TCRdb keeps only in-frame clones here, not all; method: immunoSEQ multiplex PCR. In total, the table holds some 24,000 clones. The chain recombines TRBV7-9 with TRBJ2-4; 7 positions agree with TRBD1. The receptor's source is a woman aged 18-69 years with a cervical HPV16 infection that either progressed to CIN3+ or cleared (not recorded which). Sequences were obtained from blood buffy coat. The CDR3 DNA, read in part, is TGTGCCAGCAGCCTCCCGACAGGGAACTTCTATGGT. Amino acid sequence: CASSLPTGNFYG. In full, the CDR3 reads CASSLPTGNFYGQYF.